This TCR beta chain comes out of a study of blood T cell repertoires in COVID-19. Looking at the study overall: In each case, the material was cDNA or gDNA derived from T cells, B-cell-depleted T cells, or PBMCs.

Per the original methods: Estimation of nucleated cell counts relied on the amplification of reference gene primers. The repertoire was sequenced with immunoSEQ multiplex PCR; TCRdb's copy has only in-frame clones and lacks some. The DNA gave D and trimming, while V, J and clone size come from that table. The repertoire consists of 300,000 to 400,000 clones, with around 91% occurring once and the leading ten covering 2.5% to 4%. Deletions cut 10 bases from V and 1 base from J, with 17 bases between. In germline, CDR1 is LNHDA, CDR2 SQIVND (reference sequence). The CDR3 has 15 residues. The origin of this receptor is a woman between 18 and 29 years old who had recovered from COVID-19. V gene TRBV19 combines with J gene TRBJ1-3, with D possibly TRBD1 on 6 matching bases. The material sequenced was peripheral blood. The CDR3: CATQSPGVSGNTIYF. The CDR3 DNA sequence: TGTGCCACCCAGTCCCCAGGGGTGTCTGGAAACACCATATATTTT. The whole variable domain, filled in from reference TRBV19 and TRBJ1-3, reads DGGITQSPKYLFRKEGQNVTLSCEQNLNHDAMYWYRQDPGQGLRLIYYSQIVNDFQKGDIAEGYSVSREKKESFPLTVTSAQKNPTAFYLCATQSPGVSGNTIYFGEGSWLTVV.